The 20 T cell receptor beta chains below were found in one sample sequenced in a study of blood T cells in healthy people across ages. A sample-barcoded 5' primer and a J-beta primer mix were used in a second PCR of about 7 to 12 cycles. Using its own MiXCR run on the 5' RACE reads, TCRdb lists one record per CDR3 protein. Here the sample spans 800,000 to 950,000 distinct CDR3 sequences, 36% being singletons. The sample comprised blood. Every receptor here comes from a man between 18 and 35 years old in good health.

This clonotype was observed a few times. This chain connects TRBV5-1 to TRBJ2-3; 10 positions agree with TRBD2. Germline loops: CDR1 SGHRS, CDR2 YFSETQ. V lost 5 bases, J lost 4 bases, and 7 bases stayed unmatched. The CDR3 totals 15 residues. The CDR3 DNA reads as TGCGCCAGCAGTCAGCGGGGGGGCCGCCCAGATACGCAGTATTTT. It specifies CASSQRGGRPDTQYF.

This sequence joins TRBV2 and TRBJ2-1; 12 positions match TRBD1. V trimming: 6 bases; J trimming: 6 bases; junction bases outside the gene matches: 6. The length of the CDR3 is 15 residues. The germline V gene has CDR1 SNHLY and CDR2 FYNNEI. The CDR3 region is CASSDRGQGANEQFF. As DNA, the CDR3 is TGTGCCAGCAGCGACAGGGGACAGGGGGCCAATGAGCAGTTCTTC. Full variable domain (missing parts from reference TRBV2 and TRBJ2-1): EPEVTQTPSHQVTQMGQEVILRCVPISNHLYFYWYRQILGQKVEFLVSFYNNEISEKSEIFDDQFSVERPDGSNFTLKIRSTKLEDSAMYFCASSDRGQGANEQFFGPGTRLTVL.

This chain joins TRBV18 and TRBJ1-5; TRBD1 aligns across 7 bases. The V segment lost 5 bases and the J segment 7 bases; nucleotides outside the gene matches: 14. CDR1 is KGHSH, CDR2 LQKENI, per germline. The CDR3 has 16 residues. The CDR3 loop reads CASSSTIGTEGQPQHF. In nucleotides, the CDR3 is TGTGCCAGCTCATCCACTATCGGGACAGAGGGGCAGCCCCAGCATTTT.

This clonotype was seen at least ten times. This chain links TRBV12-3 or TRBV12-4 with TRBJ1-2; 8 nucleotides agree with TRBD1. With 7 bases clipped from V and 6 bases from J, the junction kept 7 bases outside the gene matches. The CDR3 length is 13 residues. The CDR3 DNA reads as TGTGCCAGCACCCGGACAGGGCGAGATGGCTACACCTTC. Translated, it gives CASTRTGRDGYTF.

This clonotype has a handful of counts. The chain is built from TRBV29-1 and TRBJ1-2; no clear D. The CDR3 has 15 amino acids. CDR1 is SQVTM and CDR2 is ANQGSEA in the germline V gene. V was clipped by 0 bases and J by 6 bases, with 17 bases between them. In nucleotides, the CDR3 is TGCAGCGTTGAAGAATCCTCGCCCGGGGTCAATGGCTACACCTTC. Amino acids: CSVEESSPGVNGYTF.

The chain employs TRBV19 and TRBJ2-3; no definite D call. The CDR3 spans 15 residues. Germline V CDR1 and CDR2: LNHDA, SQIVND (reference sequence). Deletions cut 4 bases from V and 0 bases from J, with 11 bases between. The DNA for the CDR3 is TGTGCCAGTAGTAAGACTTCGGAGAGCACAGATACGCAGTATTTT. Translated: CASSKTSESTDTQYF.

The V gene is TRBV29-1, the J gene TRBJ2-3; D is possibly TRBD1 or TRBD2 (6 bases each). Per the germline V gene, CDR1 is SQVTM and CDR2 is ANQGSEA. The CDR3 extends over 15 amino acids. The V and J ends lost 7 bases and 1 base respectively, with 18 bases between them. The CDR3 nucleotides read TGCAGCGCCGGGGGCGGGGACATCGGCACAGATACGCAGTATTTT. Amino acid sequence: CSAGGGDIGTDTQYF.

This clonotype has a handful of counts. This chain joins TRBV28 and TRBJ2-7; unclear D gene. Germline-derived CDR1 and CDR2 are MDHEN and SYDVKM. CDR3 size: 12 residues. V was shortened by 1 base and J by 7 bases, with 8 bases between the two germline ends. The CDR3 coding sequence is TGTGCCAGCAGTTTATCCCCCGGTGAGCAGTACTTC. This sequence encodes CASSLSPGEQYF.

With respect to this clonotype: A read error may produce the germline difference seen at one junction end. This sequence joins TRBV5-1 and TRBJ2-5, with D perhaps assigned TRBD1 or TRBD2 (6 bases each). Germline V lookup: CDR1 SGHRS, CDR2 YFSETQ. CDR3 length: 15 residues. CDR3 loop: CASSLRVGGQETRYF. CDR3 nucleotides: TGCGCCAGCAGCTTGCGCGTGGGGGGACAAGAGACCCGGTACTTC.

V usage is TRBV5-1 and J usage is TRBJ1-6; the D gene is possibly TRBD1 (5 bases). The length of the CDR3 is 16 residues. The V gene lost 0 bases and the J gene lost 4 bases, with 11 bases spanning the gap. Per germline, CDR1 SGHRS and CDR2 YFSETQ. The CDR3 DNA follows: TGCGCCAGCAGCTTGGGGCCCCAGGGTTATAATTCACCCCTCCACTTT. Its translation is CASSLGPQGYNSPLHF.

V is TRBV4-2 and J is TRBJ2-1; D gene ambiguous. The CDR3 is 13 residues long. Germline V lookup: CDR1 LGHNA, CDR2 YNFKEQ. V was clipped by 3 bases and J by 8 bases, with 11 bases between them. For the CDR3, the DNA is TGTGCCAGCAGCCACGGACCCCCGGATGAGCAGTTCTTC. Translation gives CASSHGPPDEQFF.

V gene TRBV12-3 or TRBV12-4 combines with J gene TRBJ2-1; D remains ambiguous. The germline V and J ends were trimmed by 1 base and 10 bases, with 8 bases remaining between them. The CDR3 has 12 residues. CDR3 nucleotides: TGTGCCAGCAGTTTAGAAGCGTGGGAGCAGTTCTTC. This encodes CASSLEAWEQFF.

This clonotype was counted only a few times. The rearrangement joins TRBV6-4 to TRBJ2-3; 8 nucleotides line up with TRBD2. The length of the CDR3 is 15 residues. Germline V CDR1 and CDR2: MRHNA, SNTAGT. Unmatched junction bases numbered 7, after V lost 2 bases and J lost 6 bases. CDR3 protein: CASSDRAGAGDTQYF. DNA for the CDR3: TGTGCCAGCAGTGACAGAGCGGGGGCGGGGGATACGCAGTATTTT.

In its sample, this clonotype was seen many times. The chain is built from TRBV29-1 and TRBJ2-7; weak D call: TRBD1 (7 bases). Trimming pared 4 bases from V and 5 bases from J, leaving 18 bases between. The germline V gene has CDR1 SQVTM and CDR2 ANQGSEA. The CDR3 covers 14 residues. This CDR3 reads CSVGGDQGGDEQYF. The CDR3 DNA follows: TGCAGCGTTGGCGGGGATCAAGGGGGCGACGAGCAGTACTTC.

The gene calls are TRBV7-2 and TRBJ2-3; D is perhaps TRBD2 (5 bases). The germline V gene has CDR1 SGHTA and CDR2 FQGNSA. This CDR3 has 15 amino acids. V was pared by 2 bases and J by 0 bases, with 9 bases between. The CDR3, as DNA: TGTGCCAGCAGCTTAACTAGTCCCAGCACAGATACGCAGTATTTT. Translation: CASSLTSPSTDTQYF.

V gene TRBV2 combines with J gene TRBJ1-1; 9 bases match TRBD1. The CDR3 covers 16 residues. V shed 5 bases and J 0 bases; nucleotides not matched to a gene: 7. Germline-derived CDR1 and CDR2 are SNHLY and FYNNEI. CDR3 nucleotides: TGTGCCAGCAGTAACCGGGACAGGGCTTTGAACACTGAAGCTTTCTTT. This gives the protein CASSNRDRALNTEAFF.

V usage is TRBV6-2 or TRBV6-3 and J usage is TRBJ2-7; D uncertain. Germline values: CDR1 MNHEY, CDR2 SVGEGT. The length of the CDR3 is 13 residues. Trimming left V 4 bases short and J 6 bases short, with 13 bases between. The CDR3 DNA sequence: TGTGCCAGCAGTTTATCCCGCATAAGCGAGCAGTACTTC. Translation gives CASSLSRISEQYF.

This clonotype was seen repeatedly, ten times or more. The CDR3 region is CATSSTDTQYF. The CDR3 region has the DNA TGTGCCACCAGCAGCACAGATACGCAGTATTTT. V usage is TRBV15 and J usage is TRBJ2-3; D not resolved. Germline CDR1 LNHNV, CDR2 YYDKDF (reference sequence). Trimming cost V 3 bases and J 2 bases, with 0 bases left between them. The CDR3 contains 11 residues.

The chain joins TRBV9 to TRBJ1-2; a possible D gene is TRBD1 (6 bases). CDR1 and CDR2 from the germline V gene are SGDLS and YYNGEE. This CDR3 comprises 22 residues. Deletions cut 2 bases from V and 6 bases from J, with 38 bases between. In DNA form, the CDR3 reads TGTGCCAGCAGCGTTCGCGTAGTAACATTGTGGGGACACGGGGCATCTATAAATGGCTACACCTTC. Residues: CASSVRVVTLWGHGASINGYTF.

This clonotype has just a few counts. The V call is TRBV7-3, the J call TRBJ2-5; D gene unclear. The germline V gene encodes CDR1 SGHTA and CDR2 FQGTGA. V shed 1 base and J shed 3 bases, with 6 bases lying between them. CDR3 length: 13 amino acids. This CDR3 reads CASSLSTKETQYF. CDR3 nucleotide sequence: TGTGCCAGCAGCTTAAGCACCAAAGAGACCCAGTACTTC.